The subject of this entry is one TCR beta chain. This receptor's antigen is unknown. No clone much larger than this one lies a single base away; base qualities are absent. V is clipped by 0 bases and J by 0 bases, and the sequence between their germline boundaries is 11 bases long. CDR1 and CDR2 were assigned from the germline V gene as MNHEY and SVGAGI. The CDR3 goes from the cysteine to the phenylalanine over 16 residues. Only the CDR3 portion is preserved as DNA: 48 bases, with reading frame beginning at the first base. The cohort consisted of more than 650 healthy bone marrow donors. All cohort members were sampled while nominally healthy, although unrecorded immune exposures were likely present. The donor was CMV seropositive and was included in the group of some 290 seropositive cohort members. A peripheral blood sample was provided by each donor, and peripheral blood mononuclear cells were used for TCR beta sequencing. The Qiagen DNeasy Blood Extraction Kit was used to extract genomic DNA from the blood cell samples.

These data come from a study of cytomegalovirus exposure and HLA in healthy donors (dated by TCRdb to about 2017). A note on the overall study: An earlier analysis of more than 550 of the donors reported 276 Gb of sequence data and around 110 million unique TCR beta sequences obtained from some 170 million T cells. An early release covering around 630 HLA-typed donors comprised 250 to 350 gigabases of sequencing data and around 80 million unique TCR sequences. Among the roughly 390 genotyped donors, around 79% belonged to the genetic ancestry cluster associated with self-reported Caucasian donors. The study was designed to test whether signatures of past pathogen exposure could be identified by cataloging public T cell receptors. The study used immunosequencing to profile the T cell repertoires of approximately 630 subjects and linked those repertoires to cytomegalovirus serostatus. Besides the first cohort of more than 650 subjects, a separate validation cohort made up of 120 different subjects was used. To predict cytomegalovirus infection status, the study combined high-throughput TCR immunosequencing, statistical association of individual TCRs with disease status, and machine learning. A later analysis re-examined previously published TCR beta repertoires from over 500 donors and added high-resolution HLA genotyping to investigate patterns of TCR occurrence. The later analysis used no new phenotypic data to find candidate immune exposures, relying instead on TCR beta sequences and their occurrence across donors. An earlier analysis of nearly 600 of the donors applied high-throughput TCR beta sequencing to assess whether each TCR beta V gene segment acted as functional or pseudogenic. Donor age, sex, ethnicity and CMV serostatus were compiled alongside the repertoire data. Genome-wide SNP genotypes for about 65% of the roughly 670 donors were used in a later genetic analysis, which treated that subset as a discovery cohort. Every discovery cohort repertoire had been produced on one sequencing platform. HLA typing covered class I and class II loci at four-digit resolution. Typing coverage differed by locus: A, B, C, DRB1 and DQB1 were typed in roughly 629-630 donors, DQA1 in roughly 510, DPA1 in roughly 590, and DPB1 in roughly 470. About five DR-DQ haplotypes were handled as single units for association and clustering, since linkage in the cohort was strong. Among about 390 genotyped donors of the cohort, an average of approximately 240,000 unique TCR beta nucleotide sequences were sequenced per donor, roughly a sixth of them non-productive.

General study outcomes and caveats: Sequencing depth was assumed to be roughly uniform across donors in the presence/absence analyses, though that assumption may not hold. In an earlier analysis of 450 to 750 of the donors, most TCR beta V segments appeared in productive rearrangements about 90% or about 30% of the time, broadly matching IMGT annotations. Because the 87-base-pair reads could not distinguish some IMGT-functional V segments, including TRBV6-2 and TRBV6-3, those segments were excluded. This cohort had only TCR beta chains sequenced, and the lack of alpha or paired-chain data limited which features could be detected. A further reported finding was that TCR beta sequences accurately predicted the HLA-A and HLA-B alleles for most subjects in the first cohort. A later analysis found that most CMV-associated TCR beta chains appeared HLA-restricted, with HLA associations seemingly driven largely by CMV exposure. CMV serostatus was the only immune exposure information available for the cohort. In both the original and validation cohorts, the classifier was reported to diagnose cytomegalovirus status with high specificity and sensitivity. In vitro tests confirmed that a few of the cytomegalovirus-associated TCR beta chains recognize cytomegalovirus antigens. Strong co-occurrence of HLA alleles, especially DR and DQ, made assigning TCR associations to individual alleles difficult. At a false discovery rate of 0.05, a later analysis linked around 15,000 TCR beta sequences to specific HLA alleles. Several of the top co-occurrence clusters appeared to be linked to parvovirus B19, influenza, CMV and Epstein-Barr virus, according to a later analysis. Correlated functional status among segregating V segments might reflect linkage disequilibrium, but an unknown experimental factor could not be ruled out. According to a later analysis, TCR association rates differed among HLA loci, with DRB1 alleles showing the most associated TCRs and HLA-C alleles showing the fewest. According to a later genetic analysis, donors in an Asian-associated ancestry cluster had fewer N-insertions in productive TCRs than the approximately 670-donor mean. The authors suggested that the approach could potentially be generalized to other disease states and immunological phenotypes. A group of highly shared sequence variants was considered likely to be a technical artifact of the sequencing pipeline. V-gene and J-gene trimming of TCR beta chains was associated with a missense DCLRE1C variant in a later genetic analysis, and the association was replicated in an independent cohort. In a later analysis, HLA-associated TCR beta chains showed more clonal expansion and lower generation probabilities than non-associated chains that were equally common. A total of fewer than 200 TCR beta chains were listed by the study as associated with cytomegalovirus. Because counts were too low, some 17 rarely observed V segments, including chromosome 9 orphons, were excluded from the earlier analysis of some 540 of the donors. Because HLA typing was missing for some donors at each locus, association tests included only the typed subset. Most TCR sequences were seen in very few donors, while some public TCRs were found in many individuals.

Libraries were made using the immunoSEQ multiplex PCR assay. For the multiplex PCR, a mixture combining 60 forward primers for TCR Vbeta segments and 13 reverse primers for TCR Jbeta segments was used. A multiplex PCR assay on genomic DNA amplified the CDR3 region of rearranged TCR beta genes. The amplified TCR beta libraries were sequenced on the Illumina HiSeq System as 87-base-pair reads. The authors' analysis ran thus. Across the 700 or so repertoires, a later analysis counted 75 million to 90 million unique TCR beta chains, roughly 11 million of which were shared by at least two donors. Raw reads were error-corrected and collapsed into unique sequences by a nearest-neighbor algorithm in which closely related sequences were merged to remove PCR and sequencing errors. Alignment of CDR3 sequences to IMGT reference sequences was used to assign V, D and J gene segments. For a sequence to be retained, a match of at least six nucleotides was required to both a V gene segment and a J gene segment. Rearrangements were called productive when the CDR3 lacked stop codons and stayed in frame with V and J; all others were non-productive. Following IMGT convention, CDR3 was defined as the stretch from the second conserved V-encoded cysteine up to the conserved J-encoded phenylalanine. In an earlier analysis of more than 550 of the donors, sequences lacking an unambiguous match to a single V gene segment were excluded. An earlier analysis of some 610 of the donors called V segments functional above 56.7% productive rearrangements and segregating when the between-donor standard deviation exceeded 5%. A statistical classification framework was built for diagnosing cytomegalovirus status from the catalog of TCR beta chain sequences. In a later analysis, V and J genes were assigned by comparing TCR nucleotide sequences against IMGT/GENE-DB human TR gene sequences. Using the TCRdist pipeline, a later analysis assigned CDR3 sequences along with most-parsimonious VDJ recombination scenarios. In a later analysis, each TCR beta chain was defined by its CDR3 amino acid sequence together with its V-gene family, and reads without a unique V-gene family were excluded. To address suspected cross-contamination and a sequencing artifact, a later analysis removed a few hundred highly shared, low-generation-probability nucleotide sequences. A later analysis calculated a clonal expansion index for each public chain from normalized within-repertoire ranks of inferred template counts. A later analysis computed generation probabilities with a VDJ recombination model fitted to out-of-frame rearrangements, and checked the results against IGoR. A later analysis scored TCR-TCR, TCR-HLA and TCR-CMV co-occurrence with hypergeometric tests, applying a repertoire-size bias correction to TCR pairs. False discovery rates were estimated in a later analysis by permuting HLA or CMV assignments 20 times. In a later analysis, co-occurring TCRs were grouped using DBSCAN, and TCRdist sequence similarity was added for clustering within HLA-allele-positive subsets. Repertoires with fewer than 30,000 or more than 120,000 public chains, plus five repertoires with anomalous nucleotide sharing, were excluded from co-occurrence clustering. TCRdb took this table from immuneACCESS and kept in-frame rearrangements with V and J called. Such tables lack part of the clones; where checked against another copy, unresolved V genes explain under half of the gap, and the rest is unexplained. That table furnishes V, J and clone size, whereas the DNA furnished D and trimming. In all, the sample holds about 150,000 clones, and over 75% of those were seen once. The biggest ten clones account for 1% to 1.5% of the sample.

Sequences were obtained from PBMCs. The receptor chain draws on TRBV6-5 and TRBJ1-1; no D gene can be assigned with confidence. The TCR comes from a man in his forties or fifties in good health and CMV-seropositive. This receptor carries the CDR3 CASSYSTGILNTEAFF. The nucleotide sequence reads TGTGCCAGCAGTTACTCGACTGGAATTTTGAACACTGAAGCTTTCTTT.